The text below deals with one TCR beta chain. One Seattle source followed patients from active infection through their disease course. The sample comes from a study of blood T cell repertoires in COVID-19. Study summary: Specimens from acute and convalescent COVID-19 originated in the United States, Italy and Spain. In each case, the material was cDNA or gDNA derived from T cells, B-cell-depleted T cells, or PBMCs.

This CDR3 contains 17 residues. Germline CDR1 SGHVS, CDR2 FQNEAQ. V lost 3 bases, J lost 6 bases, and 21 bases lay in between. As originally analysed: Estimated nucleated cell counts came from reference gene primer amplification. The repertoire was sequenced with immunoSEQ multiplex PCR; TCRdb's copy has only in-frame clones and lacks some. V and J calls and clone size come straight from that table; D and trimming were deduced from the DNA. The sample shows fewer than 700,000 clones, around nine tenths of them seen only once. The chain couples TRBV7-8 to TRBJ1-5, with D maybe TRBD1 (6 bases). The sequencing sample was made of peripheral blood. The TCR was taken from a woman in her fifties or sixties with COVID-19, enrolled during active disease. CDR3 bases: TGTGCCAGCAGCTTCACGACAGGACCAACCTGGGGTCAGCCCCAGCATTTT. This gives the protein CASSFTTGPTWGQPQHF.